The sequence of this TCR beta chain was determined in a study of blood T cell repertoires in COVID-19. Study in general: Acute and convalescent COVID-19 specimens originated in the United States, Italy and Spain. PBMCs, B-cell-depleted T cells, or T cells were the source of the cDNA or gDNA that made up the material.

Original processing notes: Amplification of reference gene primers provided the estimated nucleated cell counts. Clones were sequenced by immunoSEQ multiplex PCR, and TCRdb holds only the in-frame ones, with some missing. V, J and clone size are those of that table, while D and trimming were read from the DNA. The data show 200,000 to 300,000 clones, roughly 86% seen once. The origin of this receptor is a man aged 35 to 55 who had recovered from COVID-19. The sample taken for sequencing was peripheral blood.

The CDR3: CASQEGGNTEAFF. CDR3 bases: TGCGCCAGCCAGGAGGGTGGGAACACTGAAGCTTTCTTT. The chain joins TRBV10-1 to TRBJ1-1; no reliable D call. The CDR3 has 13 residues. Per germline, CDR1 WNHNN and CDR2 SYGVQD (reference sequence). The V and J ends lost 8 bases and 1 base respectively, with 11 bases between them.